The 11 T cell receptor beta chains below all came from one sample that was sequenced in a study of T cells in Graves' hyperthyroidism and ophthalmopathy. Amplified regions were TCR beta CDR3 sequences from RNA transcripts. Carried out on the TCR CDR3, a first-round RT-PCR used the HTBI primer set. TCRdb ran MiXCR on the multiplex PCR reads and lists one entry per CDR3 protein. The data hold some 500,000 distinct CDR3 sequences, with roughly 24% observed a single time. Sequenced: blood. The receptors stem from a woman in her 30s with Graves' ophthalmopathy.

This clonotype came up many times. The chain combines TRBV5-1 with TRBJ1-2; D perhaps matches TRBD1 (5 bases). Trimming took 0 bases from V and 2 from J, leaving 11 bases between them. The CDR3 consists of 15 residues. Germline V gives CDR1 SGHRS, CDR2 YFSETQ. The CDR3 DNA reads TGCGCCAGCAGCTTGGATGCAGGGTCAAACTATGGCTACACCTTC. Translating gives CASSLDAGSNYGYTF.

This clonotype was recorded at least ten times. CDR3 protein: CASSYSLGSNQPQHF. The CDR3, as DNA: TGTGCCAGCAGTTACTCGTTGGGAAGCAATCAGCCCCAGCATTTT. This sequence joins TRBV6-2 or TRBV6-3 and TRBJ1-5; no clear D. V was clipped by 0 bases and J by 1 base, with 7 bases between them. The CDR3 runs to 15 residues. Germline values: CDR1 MNHEY, CDR2 SVGEGT.

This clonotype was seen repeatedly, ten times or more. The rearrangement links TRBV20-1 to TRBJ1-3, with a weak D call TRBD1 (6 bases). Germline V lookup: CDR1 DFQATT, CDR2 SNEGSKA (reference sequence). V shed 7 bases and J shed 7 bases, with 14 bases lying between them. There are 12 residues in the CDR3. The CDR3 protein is CSVREGENTIYF. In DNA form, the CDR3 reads TGCAGTGTCAGAGAGGGGGAGAACACCATATATTTT.

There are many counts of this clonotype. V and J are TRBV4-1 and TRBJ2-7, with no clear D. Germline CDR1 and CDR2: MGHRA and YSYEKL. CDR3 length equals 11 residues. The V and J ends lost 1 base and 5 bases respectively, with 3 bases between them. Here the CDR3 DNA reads TGCGCCAGCAGCCAAGGCAACGAGCAGTACTTC. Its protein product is CASSQGNEQYF.

The CDR3 nucleotides read TGTGCCAGCAAGGGGGTGGGCGAGACCCAGTACTTC. Its protein is CASKGVGETQYF. The chain couples TRBV6-2 or TRBV6-3 to TRBJ2-5, with D tentatively TRBD1 (6 bases). Germline CDR1 is MNHEY and CDR2 is SVGEGT. The V end lost 7 bases, the J end lost 5 bases, and 11 bases lay between the germline ends. The CDR3 length is 12 residues.

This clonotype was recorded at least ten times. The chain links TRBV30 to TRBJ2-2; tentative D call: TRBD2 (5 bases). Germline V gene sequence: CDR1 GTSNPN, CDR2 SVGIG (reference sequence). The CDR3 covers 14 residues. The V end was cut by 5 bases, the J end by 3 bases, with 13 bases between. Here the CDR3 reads CAWGLNADTGELFF. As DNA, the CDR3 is TGTGCCTGGGGACTTAACGCAGACACCGGGGAGCTGTTTTTT.

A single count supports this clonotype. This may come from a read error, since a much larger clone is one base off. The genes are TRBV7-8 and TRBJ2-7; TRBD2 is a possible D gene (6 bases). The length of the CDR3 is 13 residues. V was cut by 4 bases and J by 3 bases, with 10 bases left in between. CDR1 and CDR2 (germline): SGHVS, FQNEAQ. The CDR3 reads CASSSRDFYEQYV. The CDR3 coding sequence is TGTGCCAGCAGCTCCCGGGACTTCTACGAGCAGTACGTC.

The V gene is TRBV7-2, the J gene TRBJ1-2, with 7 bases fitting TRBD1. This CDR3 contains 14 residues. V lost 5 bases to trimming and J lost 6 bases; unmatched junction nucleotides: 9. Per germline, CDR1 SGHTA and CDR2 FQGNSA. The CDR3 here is CASSPETGKNGYTF. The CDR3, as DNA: TGTGCCAGCAGCCCCGAGACAGGGAAGAATGGCTACACCTTC.

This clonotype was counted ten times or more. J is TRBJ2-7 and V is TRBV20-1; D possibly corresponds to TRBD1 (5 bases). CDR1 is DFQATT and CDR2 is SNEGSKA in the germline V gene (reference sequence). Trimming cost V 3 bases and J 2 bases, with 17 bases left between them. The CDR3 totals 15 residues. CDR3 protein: CSASYFEPDTYEQYF. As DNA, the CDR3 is TGCAGTGCTAGCTATTTCGAACCGGACACCTACGAGCAGTACTTC.

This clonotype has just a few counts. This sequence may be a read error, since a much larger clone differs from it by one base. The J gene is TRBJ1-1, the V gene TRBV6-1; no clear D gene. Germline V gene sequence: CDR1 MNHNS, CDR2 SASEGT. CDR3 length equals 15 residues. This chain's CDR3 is CASSITDDMNTEACF. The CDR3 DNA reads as TGTGCCAGCAGTATAACGGATGACATGAACACTGAAGCTTGCTTT.

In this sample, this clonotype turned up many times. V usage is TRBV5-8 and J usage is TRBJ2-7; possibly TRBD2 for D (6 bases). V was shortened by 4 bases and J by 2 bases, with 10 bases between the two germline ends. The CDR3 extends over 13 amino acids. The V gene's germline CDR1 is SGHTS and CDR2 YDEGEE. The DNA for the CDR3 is TGTGCCAGCAGCGCCGGGACTCCCTACGAGCAGTACTTC. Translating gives CASSAGTPYEQYF.